This TCR beta chain was found in a study of T cell responses to AZD1222 COVID-19 vaccine. Using immunoSEQ multiplex PCR, the repertoire was profiled, and TCRdb retains in-frame clones only, with some absent. The sample carries around 150,000 clones, roughly 93% recorded once. Germline CDR1 and CDR2: ENHRY and SYGVKD. V lost 1 base, J lost 2 bases, and 11 bases lay in between. The CDR3 has 15 amino acids. General study findings and limits: After two AZD1222 doses, spike-specific TCR breadth and depth rose versus day 0.

With regard to this clone: Its antigen is not identified.

This clonotype was obtained from an adult who received the AZD1222 COVID-19 vaccine. The genes are TRBV10-3 and TRBJ2-5; TRBD2 is a possible D gene (6 bases). Sample: peripheral blood, taken 28 days after the second AZD1222 dose. This chain's CDR3 is CAISELGGEQETQYF. The CDR3 bases are TGTGCCATCAGTGAGTTGGGGGGTGAGCAAGAGACCCAGTACTTC.